Below, 32 T cell receptor beta chains from the same sample are listed, as sequenced in a study of blood T cell repertoires in COVID-19. The data were produced by immunoSEQ multiplex PCR, yet TCRdb's version contains in-frame clones alone and is incomplete. The sample gives roughly 200,000 clones, approximately 86% of which show up once; around 4% is in the top ten. The specimen sequenced was PBMCs or T cells enriched from blood (not recorded which). Receptors originate from a middle-aged woman with acute COVID-19.

The V call is TRBV29-1, the J call TRBJ2-1; TRBD1 matches at 10 bases. The germline V gene has CDR1 SQVTM and CDR2 ANQGSEA. The CDR3 extends over 17 amino acids. With V trimmed by 7 bases and J by 2 bases, 14 bases remained unmatched. The CDR3 protein is CSARGTGDSLTYNEQFF. The CDR3 coding sequence is TGCAGCGCCCGGGGGACAGGGGACTCCTTAACCTACAATGAGCAGTTCTTC.

This clone showed up just a few times. The chain uses TRBV19 and TRBJ2-4, with 11 bases fitting TRBD2. In germline, CDR1 is LNHDA, CDR2 SQIVND (reference sequence). The CDR3 has 15 amino acids. J was trimmed by 3 bases and V by 6 bases; bases with no gene match: 4. The chain's CDR3 is CASSVLAGVKNIQYF. The CDR3 DNA follows: TGTGCCAGTAGCGTACTAGCGGGAGTCAAAAACATTCAGTACTTC.

V is TRBV5-6 and J is TRBJ2-1, with a possible D match to TRBD2 (5 bases). The CDR3 is 14 amino acids. V was shortened by 0 bases and J by 8 bases, with 12 bases between the two germline ends. Germline V gives CDR1 SGHDT, CDR2 YYEEEE. Here the CDR3 reads CASSLGGSGDEQFF. DNA for the CDR3: TGTGCCAGCAGCTTGGGAGGGAGTGGCGATGAGCAGTTCTTC.

The gene calls are TRBV6-5 and TRBJ1-1; no definite D call. The CDR3 totals 15 residues. Germline lookup yields CDR1 MNHEY and CDR2 SVGAGI. Deletions cut 6 bases from V and 5 bases from J, with 19 bases between. CDR3 bases: TGTGCCAGCAGCCCCGGGAAGACCAAAGGGACTGAAGCTTTCTTT. Residues: CASSPGKTKGTEAFF.

This chain links TRBV9 with TRBJ2-5; D perhaps matches TRBD2 (6 bases). The ends were cut back, 0 bases at V and 7 bases at J, with 22 bases in the middle. Germline assignment: CDR1 SGDLS and CDR2 YYNGEE. There are 17 residues in the CDR3. CDR3 protein: CASSVVPWGGPNGTQYF. The DNA of the CDR3 is TGTGCCAGCAGCGTAGTGCCCTGGGGAGGCCCCAATGGGACCCAGTACTTC.

This clone was recorded once. The chain has TRBV11-2 and TRBJ2-1, with D possibly being TRBD1 (5 bases). Germline values: CDR1 SGHAT, CDR2 FQNNGV. The V and J ends lost 0 bases and 8 bases respectively, with 5 bases between them. The CDR3 extends over 12 amino acids. Here the CDR3 DNA reads TGTGCCAGCAGCTTAGACAGGGATGAGCAGTTCTTC. This codes for CASSLDRDEQFF.

This clone appeared a single time. The chain uses TRBV14 and TRBJ2-6; D might be TRBD1 (5 bases). Germline CDR1 SGHDN, CDR2 FVKESK. V was shortened by 4 bases and J by 8 bases, with 15 bases between the two germline ends. CDR3 size: 15 residues. CDR3 amino acids: CASSLAGLGPNVLTF. The CDR3 coding sequence is TGTGCCAGCAGCCTTGCAGGGTTAGGTCCCAACGTCCTGACTTTC.

The gene calls are TRBV3-1 (or the pseudogene TRBV3-2) and TRBJ2-5; 7 nucleotides line up with TRBD2. Germline V gene sequence: CDR1 LGHDT, CDR2 YNNKEL (reference sequence). V shed 2 bases, J shed 1 base, and the junction held 10 bases outside the gene matches. The CDR3 has 17 residues. Here the CDR3 reads CASSQLTGGGRQETQYF. CDR3 in DNA: TGTGCCAGCAGCCAACTTACGGGGGGAGGTCGCCAAGAGACCCAGTACTTC.

The chain carries TRBV6-6 and TRBJ1-2; weak D call: TRBD1 (5 bases). This CDR3 has 14 amino acids. Trimming took 4 bases from V and 5 from J, leaving 14 bases between them. CDR1 and CDR2 (germline): MNHNY, SVGAGI (reference sequence). The CDR3, as DNA: TGTGCCAGCAGTTCACTACAGGACCCTTATGGCTACACCTTC. This encodes CASSSLQDPYGYTF.

Comment on this clone: The same CDR3 also results from other DNA sequences found in this sample. The V gene is TRBV11-2, the J gene TRBJ1-5; D gene uncertain. The CDR3 consists of 14 residues. The germline V gene encodes CDR1 SGHAT and CDR2 FQNNGV. Trimming took 3 bases from V and 3 from J, leaving 9 bases between them. The CDR3 region has the DNA TGTGCCAGCAGCTTGGAGGGCGACAATCAGCCCCAGCATTTT. The encoded protein is CASSLEGDNQPQHF.

This clone was seen more than once but under ten times. J is TRBJ2-5 and V is TRBV3-1 (or the pseudogene TRBV3-2); 9 nucleotides line up with TRBD1. This CDR3 is 14 amino acids long. Looked up from germline, CDR1 is LGHDT and CDR2 is YNNKEL (reference sequence). V shed 1 base, J shed 13 bases, and the junction held 10 bases outside the gene matches. CDR3 nucleotides: TGTGCCAGCAGCCAAGGCAGCGAGGGGACAGGGAGGTACTTC. Protein product: CASSQGSEGTGRYF.

This chain joins TRBV7-2 and TRBJ1-5; possibly TRBD1 for D (6 bases). CDR3 length: 15 amino acids. Germline values: CDR1 SGHTA, CDR2 FQGNSA. V was shortened by 3 bases and J by 4 bases, with 13 bases between the two germline ends. CDR3 in amino acids: CASSFSSGQNQPQHF. Here the CDR3 DNA reads TGTGCCAGCAGCTTTTCATCCGGACAGAATCAGCCCCAGCATTTT. The full variable domain, completed using reference TRBV7-2 and TRBJ1-5, is GAGVSQSPSNKVTEKGKDVELRCDPISGHTALYWYRQSLGQGLEFLIYFQGNSAPDKSGLPSDRFSAERTGGSVSTLTIQRTQQEDSAVYLCASSFSSGQNQPQHFGDGTRLSIL.

V usage is TRBV2 and J usage is TRBJ2-7, with 11 nucleotides matching TRBD1. The CDR3 has 15 residues. V trimming: 7 bases; J trimming: 3 bases; junction bases outside the gene matches: 8. The germline V gene has CDR1 SNHLY and CDR2 FYNNEI. CDR3 loop: CASKLGQGAFYEQYF. The CDR3 DNA reads TGTGCCAGCAAACTAGGACAGGGGGCCTTCTACGAGCAGTACTTC.

The J gene is TRBJ1-6, the V gene TRBV28; 8 bases are shared with TRBD1. The CDR3 covers 15 residues. Looked up from germline, CDR1 is MDHEN and CDR2 is SYDVKM. J gave up 10 bases and V 6 bases, and 11 bases lay outside the gene matches. This CDR3 reads CASRPGGAGGSPLHF. The CDR3 nucleotides read TGTGCCAGCAGGCCAGGGGGCGCGGGGGGGTCACCCCTCCACTTT.

The V call is TRBV6-5, the J call TRBJ1-1, with TRBD1 matching over 7 bases. Per germline, CDR1 MNHEY and CDR2 SVGAGI. The J segment lost 2 bases and the V segment lost 5 bases, leaving 5 bases of the junction unmatched. This CDR3 has 14 residues. The CDR3 coding sequence is TGTGCCAGCAGTACTGGGACAGTCAACACTGAAGCTTTCTTT. It is translated as CASSTGTVNTEAFF.

V is TRBV25-1 and J is TRBJ2-7; TRBD2 is a possible D gene (7 bases). Germline CDR1 and CDR2: MGHDK and SYGVNS. With 7 bases removed from V and 1 base from J, the gap between germline ends came to 23 bases. The CDR3 consists of 17 residues. CDR3 region: CASTLRRYREGSYEQYF. The CDR3 region has the DNA TGTGCCAGCACCTTAAGGAGGTACAGGGAGGGGTCCTACGAGCAGTACTTC.

The chain links TRBV28 to TRBJ1-6; 8 bases align to TRBD1. Trimming removed 5 bases from V and 7 bases from J; junction bases left unmatched: 7. This CDR3 is built from 15 residues. The germline CDR1 and CDR2 sequences are MDHEN and SYDVKM. CDR3 in DNA: TGTGCCAGCAGTGAACAGGGGGGAGGGAATTCACCCCTCCACTTT. Translating gives CASSEQGGGNSPLHF.

Only a few counts were recorded for this clone. V gene TRBV28 combines with J gene TRBJ1-1, with D unresolved. Germline V gives CDR1 MDHEN, CDR2 SYDVKM. The germline V and J ends were trimmed by 3 bases and 4 bases, with 9 bases remaining between them. The CDR3 runs 13 residues. The CDR3 DNA follows: TGTGCCAGCAGTTTTCTCGGAGGCACTGAAGCTTTCTTT. Translated, it gives CASSFLGGTEAFF.

The chain combines TRBV11-2 with TRBJ2-3, with D unresolved. Germline CDR1 is SGHAT and CDR2 is FQNNGV. V shed 1 base and J shed 2 bases, with 10 bases lying between them. The CDR3 is 15 amino acids. As DNA, the CDR3 is TGTGCCAGCAGCTTAGTAGCCAGCCCCACAGATACGCAGTATTTT. Amino acid sequence: CASSLVASPTDTQYF.

The chain joins TRBV11-3 to TRBJ2-5; 7 bases are shared with TRBD2. The CDR3 spans 14 residues. The V gene end was trimmed by 3 bases and the J gene end by 5 bases; junction bases not matched to a gene: 6. Germline V CDR1 and CDR2: SGHNT, YENEEA. In DNA, the CDR3 is TGTGCCAGCAGCTTGACGAGGGGAGGGGAGACCCAGTACTTC. It yields the protein CASSLTRGGETQYF.

The rearrangement joins TRBV28 to TRBJ1-5, with 7 nucleotides matching TRBD1. Unmatched junction bases numbered 12, after V lost 4 bases and J lost 9 bases. The germline V gene encodes CDR1 MDHEN and CDR2 SYDVKM. The CDR3 has 15 amino acids. Here the CDR3 DNA reads TGTGCCAGCAGTTCTGGGACAGTGGGGAAATGGCCCCAGCATTTT. Its translation: CASSSGTVGKWPQHF.

DNA of the CDR3: TGTGCCAGCAGCTTATTGGGAGACAGGAAGCTGAGAAGCTCCTATAATTCACCCCTCCACTTT. Translation: CASSLLGDRKLRSSYNSPLHF. This chain connects TRBV7-7 to TRBJ1-6; TRBD1 is a possible D gene (6 bases). Trimming left V 2 bases short and J 0 bases short, with 23 bases between. The CDR3 is made up of 21 amino acids. The germline gives CDR1 SSHAT, CDR2 FNYEAQ (reference sequence).

The CDR3 DNA sequence: TGTGCCAGCAGCTTAAGAGGCGACGGAAGGGGTCTGGCCAAAAACATTCAGTACTTC. This codes for CASSLRGDGRGLAKNIQYF. V usage is TRBV7-8 and J usage is TRBJ2-4; D might be TRBD1 (5 bases). Germline V gene lookup returns CDR1 SGHVS and CDR2 FQNEAQ. Trimming left V 2 bases short and J 1 base short, with 21 bases between. This CDR3 is 19 amino acids long. Variable domain in full (rest from reference TRBV7-8 and TRBJ2-4): GAGVSQSPRYKVAKRGQDVALRCDPISGHVSLFWYQQALGQGPEFLTYFQNEAQLDKSGLPSDRFFAERPEGSVSTLKIQRTQQEDSAVYLCASSLRGDGRGLAKNIQYFGAGTRLSVL.

This chain joins TRBV18 and TRBJ1-2, with D possibly matching TRBD1 (5 bases). V was pared by 6 bases and J by 3 bases, with 11 bases between. The CDR3 spans 13 residues. Germline V gene sequence: CDR1 KGHSH, CDR2 LQKENI. The CDR3 here is CASSRGGDYGYTF. The CDR3 bases are TGTGCCAGCTCCCGGGGCGGGGACTATGGCTACACCTTC.

V and J are TRBV13 and TRBJ1-4; TRBD1 matches 12 bases. V lost 2 bases, J lost 7 bases, and 5 bases stayed unmatched. Germline loops: CDR1 PRHDT, CDR2 FYEKMQ (reference sequence). There are 16 residues in the CDR3. CDR3 region: CASSLRDRGRGEKLFF. The CDR3 region has the DNA TGTGCCAGCAGCTTAAGGGACAGGGGGCGAGGTGAAAAACTGTTTTTT.

This clone was observed many times. The chain is built from TRBV3-1 (or the pseudogene TRBV3-2) and TRBJ2-7; 13 bases are a match to TRBD2. Germline trimming cut 5 bases from V and 4 bases from J; bases unmatched to any gene: 8. CDR1 is LGHDT and CDR2 is YNNKEL in the germline V gene (reference sequence). The CDR3 length is 16 residues. The CDR3 sequence: CASSKRTSGRRYEQYF. The DNA for the CDR3 is TGTGCCAGCAGCAAACGGACTAGCGGGAGACGGTACGAGCAGTACTTC.

Written as DNA, the CDR3 is TGTGCCTGGAGTGCCTCGTCACAGGGAATGGATGGCTACACCTTC. It translates to CAWSASSQGMDGYTF. V and J are TRBV30 and TRBJ1-2, with D maybe TRBD1 (6 bases). This CDR3 is built from 15 residues. The V gene lost 1 base and the J gene lost 6 bases, with 18 bases spanning the gap. Germline CDR1 is GTSNPN and CDR2 is SVGIG (reference sequence).

The chain joins TRBV7-8 to TRBJ2-5, with D hard to call. With 1 base removed from V and 5 bases from J, the gap between germline ends came to 14 bases. The CDR3 sequence is 15 residues long. CDR1 SGHVS and CDR2 FQNEAQ come from the germline V gene. The CDR3 sequence: CASSLVLRPRETQYF. CDR3 bases: TGTGCCAGCAGCTTAGTCTTGCGGCCCCGGGAGACCCAGTACTTC.

The chain links TRBV18 to TRBJ2-1; no firm D call. Trimming left V 3 bases short and J 0 bases short, with 12 bases between. CDR1 is KGHSH, CDR2 LQKENI, per germline. CDR3 length: 16 amino acids. CDR3 nucleotide sequence: TGTGCCAGCTCACCCCTGGCCCTAGGCTCCTACAATGAGCAGTTCTTC. Amino acids: CASSPLALGSYNEQFF.

This clone was found once. V and J are TRBV24-1 and TRBJ2-2; tentatively, D is TRBD2 (5 bases). This CDR3 spans 14 amino acids. Trimming removed 7 bases at V and 1 base at J, with 9 bases between. Germline V gene sequence: CDR1 KGHDR, CDR2 SFDVKD. The CDR3 sequence is CATRDGRNTGELFF. The CDR3 DNA sequence: TGTGCCACCAGGGATGGGAGGAACACCGGGGAGCTGTTTTTT.

CDR3 protein: CASSASGNGYTF. For the CDR3, the DNA is TGTGCCAGCAGTGCCTCAGGGAACGGCTACACCTTC. The genes are TRBV27 and TRBJ1-2, with D perhaps TRBD1 (5 bases). This CDR3 region has 12 residues. Germline CDR1 is MNHEY and CDR2 is SMNVEV (reference sequence). Trimming took 5 bases from V and 8 from J, leaving 12 bases between them.

This rearrangement joins TRBV14 to TRBJ2-1; D might be TRBD2 (5 bases). This CDR3 has 15 amino acids. V lost 2 bases to trimming and J lost 8 bases, with 16 bases between them. Germline CDR1 SGHDN, CDR2 FVKESK. Here the CDR3 reads CASSQPGSVRDEQFF. The CDR3 nucleotides are TGTGCCAGCAGCCAACCCGGGTCCGTGAGGGATGAGCAGTTCTTC.